This note documents a single T cell receptor (beta chain) sequence. This clone's antigen is unknown. There are no base qualities to consult, and no much larger clone falls within one base. CDR1 and CDR2 are read off the germline V gene as SGDLS and YYNGEE. The CDR3 measures 14 amino acids from cysteine to phenylalanine. Just CDR3 DNA is preserved here, 42 bases in frame from base 1. Stable Graves' hyperthyroidism was defined as the absence of progression to ophthalmopathy over 18 months of follow-up. Hyperthyroidism patients were newly diagnosed, had a disease duration of under 2 months, and were aged 18 to 65 years. The study excluded patients with uncontrolled infections, other autoimmune diseases, pregnancy or lactation. Diagnoses were based on clinical symptoms, serum thyroxine and TRAb, thyroid ultrasound and orbital computed tomography. PBMCs were isolated from about 9.1 ml of fresh peripheral blood by Ficoll-Paque density gradient centrifugation. Trizol reagent was used to extract total RNA, and RNA quality was then checked on an Agilent 2100 Bioanalyzer.

The data were taken from a study of T cells in Graves' hyperthyroidism and ophthalmopathy (dated by TCRdb to 2018 to 2020). Describing the broader study: Peripheral blood samples were taken at the time of initial diagnosis, prior to any treatment. To identify TCR V-J signatures that set the groups apart, the researchers used a discovery cohort of roughly 100 patients, made up of 43 with Graves' ophthalmopathy and 57 with stable Graves' hyperthyroidism. Prospective prediction of ophthalmopathy was tested in an independent validation cohort of 18 to 20 hyperthyroidism patients and 17 patients who later progressed to ophthalmopathy. The 100 or so discovery patients were divided at random into training and test sets in a 7:3 ratio. In addition, the study compared T-cell repertoires in thyroid tissue and in blood from roughly six Graves' hyperthyroidism patients. After sampling, hyperthyroidism patients received methimazole starting at 30 mg daily, and ophthalmopathy patients received high-dose intravenous methylprednisolone. According to the paper, TCR Vbeta CDR3 sequencing was carried out on roughly 130 peripheral blood samples, which came from about 45 ophthalmopathy, around 74 hyperthyroidism and approximately 17 progressor patients.

The TCR beta CDR3 regions were amplified from RNA transcripts. The first round of RT-PCR for the TCR CDR3 was performed with the HTBI primer set and the Qiagen OneStep RT-PCR kit. Libraries were constructed in a second round of multiplex PCR, after which size selection and purification were carried out. Sequencing of the libraries was done on an Illumina HiSeq2000 using paired-end 100 bp reads. In the authors' own workflow: SOAPnuke was used to process the raw data, with reads discarded if the reads contained adapters or uncalled bases, had a mean Phred below 15, or lacked an exact constant-primer or identifier match. COPE v1.2.5 was used to merge high-quality paired reads, and clonotypes were defined as unique nucleotide sequences. MiTCR v1.1 was used to align clonotypes to the IMGT TRBV, TRBD and TRBJ reference segments. Only V-J combinations with frequency above 0.0001, covering about 99% of repertoires, were analysed. The TCS score was defined as F50 (clonal expansion) divided by E x V (chaos), with BLOSUM62-based TCRdist calculated between CDR3 peptides within each V-J. Welch's t-statistics and random forest reduced around 520 V-J features to roughly 13, which were used in a naive Bayes classifier (R e1071). The Morisita-Horn index was used to measure how similar the thyroid and blood repertoires were. TCRdb ran its own pipeline on the public reads, namely fastp trimming at Q25 and MiXCR clone calling, and kept in-frame beta chains. Entries that share a CDR3 protein sequence are merged under the most common genes and DNA. The V and J calls follow TCRdb's processing rather than the paper's. The sample yields nearly 750,000 distinct CDR3 sequences; around a third were counted once. The top ten clones comprise roughly 30% of the sample.

Results and caveats for the whole study, not just this receptor: Most expanded thyroid clonotypes (frequency above 0.001) were also found in blood, which suggests that blood repertoires may mirror thyroid immune responses. In validation, the model predicted progression to ophthalmopathy with 55% to 71% sensitivity and roughly 72% specificity, a median of around 6.6 months before onset. No statistical method was used to fix the sample size in advance, and group allocation was not hidden from the investigators. A model built on a 13 V-J signature distinguished ophthalmopathy from stable hyperthyroidism, reaching around 88% sensitivity and 81.08% specificity in cross-validation and 80%/75% in testing.

Sample: blood. The V and J genes are TRBV9 and TRBJ2-7; confidence is insufficient to name the D gene. The last part of the DNA fits TRBJ2-1 better; the J call may be wrong. The origin of this receptor is a woman between 40 and 55 years old with Graves' hyperthyroidism. The sequenced DNA is TGTGCCAGCAGTTTGATGGGCAGTTCGCGTGAGCAGTTCTTC. It is translated as CASSLMGSSREQFF.